These 22 T cell receptor beta chains were all obtained from the same sample, sequenced in a study of T-cell reconstitution after alpha-beta-depleted transplantation in children (dated by TCRdb to 2015 to 2016). The sample's treatment or condition label, in plain terms: allogeneic hematopoietic cell transplantation with graft depleted of TCRalphabeta T cells and CD19 B cells. Library preparation was by PCR. The sequencer listed for this sample is Illumina HiSeq 2500. TCR library preparation used molecular barcoding, with unique molecular identifiers applied to normalize quantification of the TCRbeta repertoire. TCRdb reworked the public reads: Q25 trimming with fastp, MiXCR clone assembly, productive beta chains retained. Rows are combined by CDR3 protein, so each entry shows the most common genes and DNA. A total of about a million distinct CDR3 sequences appear in this sample, about 31% of them only once. Together, the top ten hold about 28% of the sample.

The sequencing used PBMCs, mostly from graft donor cells, collected 360 days after TCRalphabeta/CD19-depleted stem cell transplant. The receptors shown here come from a boy under two years old who had a stem cell transplant for SCID, so the T cells may come from the graft donor.

This clonotype was detected a few times. The chain couples TRBV3-1 to TRBJ2-7; D not certain. The CDR3 has 13 amino acids. Trimming removed 5 bases from V and 2 bases from J, with 10 bases in between. Germline assignment: CDR1 LGHDT and CDR2 YNNKEL (reference sequence). The CDR3 loop is CASSDNKAYEQYF. In DNA, the CDR3 is TGTGCCAGCAGCGATAACAAAGCCTACGAGCAGTACTTC.

This clonotype was observed a handful of times. This rearrangement joins TRBV29-1 to TRBJ1-2; the D is unclear. The CDR3 extends over 13 amino acids. The germline V gene encodes CDR1 SQVTM and CDR2 ANQGSEA. V dropped 4 bases and J dropped 4 bases, with 13 bases sitting between them. The CDR3 bases are TGCAGCGTTGCAACGCTTATAAGCTATGGCTACACCTTC. It encodes CSVATLISYGYTF.

The CDR3: CASSLEGSAGTEAFF. As DNA, the CDR3 is TGCGCCAGCAGCTTGGAGGGGTCCGCGGGCACTGAAGCTTTCTTT. J is TRBJ1-1 and V is TRBV5-1; D may be TRBD1 (5 bases). CDR1 and CDR2 (germline): SGHRS, YFSETQ. The CDR3 runs to 15 residues. V was clipped by 0 bases and J by 4 bases, with 13 bases between them.

This clonotype was detected only a few times. The V gene is TRBV7-9, the J gene TRBJ2-7; 7 bases fit TRBD2. J gave up 1 base and V 4 bases, and 10 bases lay outside the gene matches. Germline loops: CDR1 SEHNR, CDR2 FQNEAQ (reference sequence). The CDR3 contains 16 residues. DNA of the CDR3: TGTGCCAGCAGCTCTGGGGGGGAAGGTACGTCCTACGAGCAGTACTTC. This codes for CASSSGGEGTSYEQYF.

The gene calls are TRBV18 and TRBJ2-1; no firm D call. With 3 bases removed from V and 7 bases from J, the gap between germline ends came to 10 bases. Germline loops: CDR1 KGHSH, CDR2 LQKENI. This CDR3 region has 13 residues. The CDR3 DNA follows: TGTGCCAGCTCACCTGGGGATACGAATGAGCAGTTCTTC. Residues: CASSPGDTNEQFF.

This clonotype has a handful of counts. The chain combines TRBV7-8 with TRBJ1-1; D ambiguous. With 1 base removed from V and 5 bases from J, the gap between germline ends came to 8 bases. CDR1 is SGHVS and CDR2 is FQNEAQ in the germline V gene. The CDR3 runs 13 residues. The CDR3 coding sequence is TGTGCCAGCAGCTTAGGGGCGTCGACTGAAGCTTTCTTT. Its protein is CASSLGASTEAFF.

The chain joins TRBV7-6 to TRBJ1-6; a weak D match, TRBD1 (5 bases). This CDR3 is 17 amino acids long. CDR1 and CDR2 from the germline V gene are SGHVS and FNYEAQ. V was trimmed by 3 bases and J by 6 bases, leaving 18 bases between them. The DNA for the CDR3 is TGTGCCAGCAGCTTGGTCAACGGTCTGGGGGGTAATTCACCCCTCCACTTT. Its protein is CASSLVNGLGGNSPLHF.

The chain combines TRBV7-3 with TRBJ2-1; TRBD2 agrees at 7 bases. This CDR3 comprises 15 residues. The V gene end was trimmed by 3 bases and the J gene end by 7 bases; junction bases not matched to a gene: 9. From germline, CDR1 is SGHTA and CDR2 FQGTGA. As DNA, the CDR3 is TGTGCCAGCAGCTTGGGTGGGGGACTACGGAATGAGCAGTTCTTC. It translates to CASSLGGGLRNEQFF.

There are a few counts of this clonotype. V and J are TRBV4-1 and TRBJ2-6; D uncertain. Trimming removed 4 bases at V and 3 bases at J, with 16 bases between. CDR3 length: 17 amino acids. The germline CDR1 and CDR2 sequences are MGHRA and YSYEKL. CDR3 loop: CASSPFPPNGGANVLTF. DNA of the CDR3: TGCGCCAGCAGCCCCTTTCCTCCTAACGGTGGGGCCAACGTCCTGACTTTC.

This clonotype was observed a handful of times. CDR3 sequence (DNA): TGTGCCAGCAGCTTTACGAATCCGGACAGAAGGATGAACACTGAAGCTTTCTTT. This encodes CASSFTNPDRRMNTEAFF. The chain has TRBV28 and TRBJ1-1, with a possible D match to TRBD1 (6 bases). Germline V gives CDR1 MDHEN, CDR2 SYDVKM. CDR3 length: 18 amino acids. Trimming stripped 6 bases from V and 0 bases from J, with 23 bases between.

This clonotype has a handful of counts. The chain recombines TRBV5-1 with TRBJ1-5; D unresolved. CDR1 and CDR2 (germline): SGHRS, YFSETQ. The CDR3 loop spans 16 amino acids. The germline V and J ends were trimmed by 0 bases and 0 bases, with 10 bases remaining between them. The CDR3, as DNA: TGCGCCAGCAGCTTGGGGCACGGAGATAGCAATCAGCCCCAGCATTTT. Residues: CASSLGHGDSNQPQHF.

This clonotype was observed a handful of times. J is TRBJ2-7 and V is TRBV3-1; 9 bases are shared with TRBD1. CDR3 length equals 16 residues. V lost 0 bases to trimming and J lost 0 bases; unmatched junction nucleotides: 3. The germline gives CDR1 LGHDT, CDR2 YNNKEL (reference sequence). CDR3 protein: CASSQDAGQGSYEQYF. As DNA, the CDR3 is TGTGCCAGCAGCCAAGATGCGGGACAGGGCTCCTACGAGCAGTACTTC.

In its sample, this clonotype was seen a few times. V and J are TRBV9 and TRBJ2-7; TRBD1 matches 9 bases. This CDR3 is 16 amino acids long. After removal of 0 bases from V and 4 bases from J, the junction contained 8 bases not matched to a gene. Germline V lookup: CDR1 SGDLS, CDR2 YYNGEE. CDR3: CASSVDPGQGIYEQYF. CDR3 bases: TGTGCCAGCAGCGTAGACCCGGGACAGGGAATTTACGAGCAGTACTTC.

The chain joins TRBV5-1 to TRBJ2-2; D might be TRBD1 or TRBD2, each matching 5 bases. The CDR3 runs to 14 residues. The V gene's germline CDR1 is SGHRS and CDR2 YFSETQ. The V end was cut by 7 bases, the J end by 3 bases, with 13 bases between. The CDR3 spells CASENGAHTGELFF. The CDR3 nucleotides read TGCGCCAGCGAAAACGGGGCGCACACCGGGGAGCTGTTTTTT.

This clonotype was recorded many times. The gene calls are TRBV5-1 and TRBJ2-1; TRBD2 matches 12 bases. J was trimmed by 8 bases and V by 5 bases; bases with no gene match: 5. This CDR3 comprises 14 residues. Germline values: CDR1 SGHRS, CDR2 YFSETQ. DNA of the CDR3: TGCGCCAGCAGTGCTAGCGGGGGGGCATATGAGCAGTTCTTC. Its protein is CASSASGGAYEQFF.

The CDR3 sequence is CASSLGPRELNTEAFF. For the CDR3, the DNA is TGCGCCAGCAGCTTGGGTCCCCGGGAGCTGAACACTGAAGCTTTCTTT. This chain links TRBV5-1 with TRBJ1-1, with D unclear. The CDR3 runs 16 residues. CDR1 SGHRS and CDR2 YFSETQ come from the germline V gene. V dropped 0 bases and J dropped 0 bases, with 12 bases sitting between them.

This clonotype was picked up many times. The junction does not match germline at one end; this may be a read error. The chain couples TRBV5-1 to TRBJ1-5, with a possible D match to TRBD1 (5 bases). The CDR3 contains 14 residues. Looked up from germline, CDR1 is SGHRS and CDR2 is YFSETQ. Here the CDR3 DNA reads TGTGCCAGCAGCTTAGTAGGGGGCAATCAGCCCCAGCATTTT. Its protein product is CASSLVGGNQPQHF.

This chain uses TRBV4-1 with TRBJ1-1, with a possible D match to TRBD1 (6 bases). Germline values: CDR1 MGHRA, CDR2 YSYEKL. The CDR3 runs to 13 residues. The V gene lost 3 bases and the J gene lost 8 bases, with 13 bases spanning the gap. The CDR3 nucleotides are TGCGCCAGCAGCCACGCCGACAGGTTGGAAGCTTTCTTT. It is translated as CASSHADRLEAFF.

This chain uses TRBV7-3 with TRBJ1-1; D not certain. V lost 5 bases to trimming and J lost 1 base, with 8 bases between them. Germline CDR1 and CDR2: SGHTA and FQGTGA. CDR3 size: 13 residues. The CDR3 sequence: CASSANRNTEAFF. The DNA for the CDR3 is TGTGCCAGCAGCGCCAATAGGAACACTGAAGCTTTCTTT.

This clonotype came up a few times. The rearrangement links TRBV4-3 to TRBJ2-1, with 12 bases fitting TRBD1. V dropped 6 bases and J dropped 0; count of bases not matched to a gene: 9. Germline-derived CDR1 and CDR2 are LGHNA and YSLEER. The CDR3 extends over 18 amino acids. CDR3 in amino acids: CASSPGQGALSSYNEQFF. The CDR3 nucleotides are TGCGCCAGCAGTCCGGGACAGGGGGCCCTTAGCTCCTACAATGAGCAGTTCTTC.

The chain is built from TRBV3-1 and TRBJ2-3, with D unresolved. The CDR3 loop spans 18 amino acids. Trimming took 0 bases from V and 0 from J, leaving 16 bases between them. The V gene's germline CDR1 is LGHDT and CDR2 YNNKEL (reference sequence). As DNA, the CDR3 is TGTGCCAGCAGCCAAGACCTCGGGCCAGGCCCTAGCACAGATACGCAGTATTTT. This translates into CASSQDLGPGPSTDTQYF.

This clonotype was seen a few times. This sequence joins TRBV4-3 and TRBJ2-3; unclear D gene. CDR1 is LGHNA, CDR2 YSLEER, per germline. This CDR3 is built from 14 residues. V lost 0 bases and J lost 6, with 10 bases in between. The CDR3 DNA reads as TGCGCCAGCAGCCAAGAGGGCTGGAGTGATACGCAGTATTTT. Its translation: CASSQEGWSDTQYF.